This T cell receptor beta chain is from a study of cytomegalovirus exposure and HLA in healthy donors. Concerning this clone itself: The junction differs from germline at one of its ends, possibly a read error.

CDR1 and CDR2 (germline): SSHAT, FNYEAQ (reference sequence). This CDR3 spans 14 amino acids. PCR involved 60 Vbeta and 13 Jbeta primers. Repertoires were generated with immunoSEQ multiplex PCR, while TCRdb's copy carries only in-frame clones and drops some. The table lists 90,000 to 130,000 clones, about two thirds of them singletons. The chain recombines TRBV7-7 with TRBJ2-1; D may be TRBD2 (6 bases). Sample: PBMCs. This sequence originates from a man in his thirties or forties in good health and CMV-seropositive. The DNA for the CDR3 is TGTGCTAGCAGCCACACTATATCTAGCGATGAGCAGTTCTTC. This codes for CASSHTISSDEQFF.